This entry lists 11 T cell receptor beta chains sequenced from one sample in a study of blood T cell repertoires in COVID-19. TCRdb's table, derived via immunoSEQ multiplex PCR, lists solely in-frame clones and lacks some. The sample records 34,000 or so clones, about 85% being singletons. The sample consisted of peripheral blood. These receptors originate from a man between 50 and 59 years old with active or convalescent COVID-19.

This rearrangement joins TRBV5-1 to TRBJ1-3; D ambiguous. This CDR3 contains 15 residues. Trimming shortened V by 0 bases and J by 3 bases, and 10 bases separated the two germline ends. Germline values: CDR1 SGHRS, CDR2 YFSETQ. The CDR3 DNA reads TGCGCCAGCAGCTTGGGAAATGGCGGTGGAAACACCATATATTTT. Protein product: CASSLGNGGGNTIYF.

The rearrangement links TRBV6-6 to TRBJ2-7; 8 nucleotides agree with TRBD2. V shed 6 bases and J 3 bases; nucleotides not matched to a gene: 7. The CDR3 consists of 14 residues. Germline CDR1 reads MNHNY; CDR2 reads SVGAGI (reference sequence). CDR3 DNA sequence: TGTGCCAGCAGCCGAGCGGGAGTAGGCTACGAGCAGTACTTC. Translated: CASSRAGVGYEQYF.

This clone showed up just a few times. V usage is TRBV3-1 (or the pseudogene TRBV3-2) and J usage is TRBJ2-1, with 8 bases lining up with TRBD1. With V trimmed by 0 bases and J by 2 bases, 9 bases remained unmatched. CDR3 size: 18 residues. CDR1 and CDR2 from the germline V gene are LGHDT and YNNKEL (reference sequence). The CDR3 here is CASSQEYQDRATYNEQFF. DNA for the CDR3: TGTGCCAGCAGCCAAGAGTACCAGGACAGGGCCACCTACAATGAGCAGTTCTTC.

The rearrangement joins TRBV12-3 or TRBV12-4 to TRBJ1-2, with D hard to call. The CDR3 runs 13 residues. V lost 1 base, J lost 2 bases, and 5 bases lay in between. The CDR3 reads CASSLGVNYGYTF. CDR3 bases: TGTGCCAGCAGTTTAGGAGTAAACTATGGCTACACCTTC.

DNA for the CDR3: TGTGCCAGCAGTCCACTGGACAGTCCCTACGAGCAGTACTTC. It codes for CASSPLDSPYEQYF. The J gene is TRBJ2-7, the V gene TRBV27; D is possibly TRBD1 (6 bases). Trimming pared 5 bases from V and 2 bases from J, leaving 13 bases between. The germline gives CDR1 MNHEY, CDR2 SMNVEV (reference sequence). CDR3 size: 14 residues.

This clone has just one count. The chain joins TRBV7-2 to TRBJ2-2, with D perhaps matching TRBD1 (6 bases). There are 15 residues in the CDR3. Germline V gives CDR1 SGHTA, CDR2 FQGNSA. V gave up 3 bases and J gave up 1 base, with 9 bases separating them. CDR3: CASSFRGQNTGELFF. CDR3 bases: TGTGCCAGCAGCTTCAGGGGTCAGAACACCGGGGAGCTGTTTTTT.

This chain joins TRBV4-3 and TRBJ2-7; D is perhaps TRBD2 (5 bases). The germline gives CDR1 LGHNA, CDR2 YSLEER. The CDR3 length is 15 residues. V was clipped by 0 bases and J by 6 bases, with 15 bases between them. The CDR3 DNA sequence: TGCGCCAGCAGCCAAGACCCTACTAGTTGGCGCGAGCAGTACTTC. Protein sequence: CASSQDPTSWREQYF.

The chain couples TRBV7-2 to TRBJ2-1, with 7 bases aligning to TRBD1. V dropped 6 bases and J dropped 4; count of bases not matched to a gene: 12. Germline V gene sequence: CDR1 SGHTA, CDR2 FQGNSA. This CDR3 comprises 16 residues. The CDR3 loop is CASSHYRGEAYNEQFF. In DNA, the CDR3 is TGTGCCAGCAGTCATTACAGGGGTGAGGCGTACAATGAGCAGTTCTTC.

The CDR3 region is CASSLSGGSSVETQYF. The CDR3 bases are TGCGCCAGCAGCTTATCGGGCGGGAGCTCAGTCGAGACCCAGTACTTC. This chain links TRBV5-1 with TRBJ2-5; TRBD2 matches 7 bases. CDR3 length equals 16 residues. Germline loops: CDR1 SGHRS, CDR2 YFSETQ. V gave up 2 bases and J gave up 5 bases; unmatched junction bases: 12.

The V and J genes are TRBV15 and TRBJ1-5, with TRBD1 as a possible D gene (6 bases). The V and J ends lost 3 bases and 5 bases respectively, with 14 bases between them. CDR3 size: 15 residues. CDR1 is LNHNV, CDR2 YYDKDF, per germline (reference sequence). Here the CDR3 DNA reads TGTGCCACCAGCAGGCAACAGGGATTCGATCAGCCCCAGCATTTT. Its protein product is CATSRQQGFDQPQHF.

CDR3 sequence (DNA): TGTGCCAGCCTTCCGGGACAGGGGGCTTGGAGACAAGAGACCCAGTACTTC. Translated: CASLPGQGAWRQETQYF. The genes are TRBV27 and TRBJ2-5; 12 nucleotides agree with TRBD1. Germline V gene lookup returns CDR1 MNHEY and CDR2 SMNVEV (reference sequence). The V segment lost 8 bases and the J segment 2 bases; nucleotides outside the gene matches: 12. The CDR3 is 17 amino acids.